This T cell receptor beta chain was obtained from a study of T cells in Graves' hyperthyroidism and ophthalmopathy. This CDR3 contains 14 residues. V was cut by 1 base and J by 9 bases, with 16 bases left in between. Germline values: CDR1 SGHTA, CDR2 FQGNSA. RNA transcripts provided the source from which TCR beta CDR3 regions were amplified. RT-PCR in the first round (using the HTBI primer set) targeted the TCR CDR3. TCRdb passed the multiplex PCR reads through MiXCR, listing each CDR3 protein once. The table includes around 600,000 distinct CDR3 sequences, roughly 15% detected once. In regard to this clonotype: A read error may be the cause here, since a much bigger clone is one base away.

The clonotype was recovered from a woman in her 50s with Graves' ophthalmopathy. Sequencing input: blood. The chain is built from TRBV7-2 and TRBJ2-7; D perhaps matches TRBD2 (6 bases). CDR3 bases: TGTGCCAGCAGCTTAGTTTCCCGCGGGATTGGGCAGTACTTC. It codes for CASSLVSRGIGQYF.